This T cell receptor (beta chain) was observed in a study of T-cell memory formation after mild COVID-19 (dated by TCRdb to the early 2020s). About the investigation overall: TCR sequence clusters from the two donors were found to be largely donor specific. Longitudinal TCRalpha and TCRbeta repertoire sequencing tracked T-cell clones expanding and contracting after mild COVID-19 in a couple of donors. The cohort was made up of two young adult volunteers, one female and one male, who were previously healthy.

The research as a whole found: The study covered only a couple of mild cases, and larger cohorts including severe cases with pre-infection samples were considered necessary. Whether the second-wave clones peaking on day 37 were SARS-CoV-2 specific was not confirmed. Some responding clones were detected in pre-infection memory, which suggested that pre-existing cross-reactive memory T cells had joined the SARS-CoV-2 response. From day 15 to 85, contracting clones showed balanced CD4/CD8 phenotypes, whereas a second wave of clones that expanded from day 15 to 37 leaned towards CD4+. Contracting CD4+ clones appeared mostly in the CM and EM memory subsets, whereas CD8+ clones were enriched in EMRA.

Ficoll-Paque density gradient centrifugation was used to isolate PBMCs. According to the germline V gene, CDR1 reads SGHAT and CDR2 reads FQNNGV. From the cysteine through the phenylalanine, the CDR3 covers 14 amino acids. Only the CDR3 portion is preserved as DNA: 42 bases, with reading frame beginning at the first base. Trimming at the junction amounts to 1 base on V and 5 bases on J, and the germline ends lie 9 bases apart. This clonotype was counted between two and nine times. The antigen this receptor binds is unknown. Base qualities are not provided; no much larger clone lies one nucleotide away. The sample was run on an Illumina NovaSeq 6000. TCRalpha and TCRbeta cDNA libraries were built by 5'RACE with constant-segment primers, adding sample barcodes and unique molecular identifiers. RNA was extracted from every sample with Trizol reagent. The libraries were amplified in two PCR steps, and the second step added a second sample barcode and Illumina TruSeq adapters. Sequencing of libraries was performed on an Illumina NovaSeq with 2 x 150 bp paired-end reads. The authors processed their data as follows. Reads were demultiplexed and collapsed into UMI-guided consensus sequences with migec v1.2.7. Using mixcr v2.1.11, UMI consensuses were aligned to TRA and TRB V and J templates and then assembled into clonotypes. Clonotypes were classified as expanded or contracted when called significant by both edgeR and NoisET, with noise models trained on biological replicates. For edgeR calls, the cutoffs were a false discovery rate-adjusted p below 0.01 and a log2 fold-change threshold of 1. PCA with hierarchical clustering of max-normalized trajectories of the 1000 most abundant clonotypes was used as exploratory dynamics analysis. The CD4 or CD8 phenotype of responding clones was assigned using the separately sequenced CD4+ and CD8+ repertoires. TCRdb trimmed public reads at Q25 via fastp, called clones via MiXCR and kept in-frame beta chains. Entries that share a CDR3 protein sequence are merged under the most common genes and DNA. TCRdb's processing, not the authors' own work, is the source of the V and J calls. Present in this sample are fewer than 350,000 distinct CDR3 sequences, more than 13% of which were seen just once. Together, the top ten hold roughly a fifth of the sample.

Specimen: PBMCs or a T cell subset sorted from them (not recorded which). The sequence derives from a man aged 18 to 29 who had mild COVID-19 (a few samples of this study predate the infection). The sample titles of this study are shuffled in the database, so cell type and time point are left out; the donor was told from shared clones. Recombination linked TRBV11-2 to TRBJ1-5; there is no confident call for the D gene. CDR3 reads: CASSLGVGDQPQHF. The nucleotide sequence reads as follows: TGTGCCAGCAGCTTAGGGGTAGGCGATCAGCCCCAGCATTTT.